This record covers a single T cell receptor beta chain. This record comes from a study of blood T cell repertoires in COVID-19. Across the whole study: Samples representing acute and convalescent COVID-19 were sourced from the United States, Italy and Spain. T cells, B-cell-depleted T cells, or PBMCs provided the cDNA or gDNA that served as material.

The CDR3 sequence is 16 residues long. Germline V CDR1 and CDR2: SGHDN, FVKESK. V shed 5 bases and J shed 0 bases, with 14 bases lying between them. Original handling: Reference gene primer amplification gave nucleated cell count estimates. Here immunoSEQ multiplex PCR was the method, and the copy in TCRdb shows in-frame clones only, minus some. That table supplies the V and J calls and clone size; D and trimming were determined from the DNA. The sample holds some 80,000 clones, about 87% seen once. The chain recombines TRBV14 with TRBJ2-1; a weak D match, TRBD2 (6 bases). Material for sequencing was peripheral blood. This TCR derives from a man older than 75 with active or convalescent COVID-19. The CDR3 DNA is TGTGCCAGCAGCTCGTGGGGAGGCCCCTCCTACAATGAGCAGTTCTTC. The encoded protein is CASSSWGGPSYNEQFF.